This T cell receptor (beta chain) was found in a study of shared clonotypes between healthy human individuals (dated by TCRdb to 2020 to 2021). For the study in its entirety: Two women and three men aged 18 to 49 years were included in the cohort. Per donor, three plates each were used for CD4 naive and CD4 memory, two for CD8 naive, and one for CD8 memory. To estimate repertoire size and how much clonotype sharing occurs between individuals, the study deeply sequenced the blood TCR repertoires of about five healthy adults. To increase sequencing depth and limit assay-specific biases, TCR repertoire library preparation and sequencing were carried out by different laboratories using diverse techniques. Between about 0.8 and 9.5 billion PBMCs per donor were obtained by leukapheresis. Broader findings and caveats from the paper: Sampling was limited to blood, and TCR repertoires in tissue likely differ from TCR repertoires in blood. Pairwise subsampling led to the expectation that sequencing depth would affect the degree of clonotype sharing among donors. Compared with non-shared clonotypes, clonotypes shared by all four sorted-subset donors had higher generation probabilities. The genetic and exposure-history diversity represented was limited by the small number of donors. Across four donors, around 5% of naive CD4, approximately 3.6% of naive CD8, roughly 2.3% of memory CD4, and 0.3% to 0.45% of memory CD8 clonotypes were shared. Rarefaction of sorted-subset datasets indicated incomplete sequencing despite the large sequencing depth. Naive subsets generally had larger estimated clonotype richness than memory subsets.

The CDR3 starts with the cysteine, ends with the phenylalanine, and has 15 residues. Only CDR3 DNA is held: 45 bases, read in frame from base 1. The germline V gene encodes CDR1 MNHEY and CDR2 SVGAGI. The trim is 4 bases for V and 4 bases for J, with a gap of 16 bases between the germline ends. Donors were healthy HIV-negative adults with no recently reported acute infections or vaccinations. All donors were Caucasian adults living in Nashville, Tennessee, USA. CD4+ T cells were enriched through magnetic negative selection, after which naive cells were positively selected on CD45RA and the remaining negative fraction served as the memory subset. Blood was obtained by leukapheresis, after which PBMCs were separated by Ficoll-Histopaque density gradient centrifugation and cryopreserved in liquid nitrogen vapor phase. Analytical flow cytometry was used to check the purity and quantity of each magnetically sorted T cell population. Each sorted fraction had its genomic DNA isolated and then quantified by UV absorbance on a Nanodrop 2000c.

Turning to this clone: This clone's antigen is unknown. Base qualities are missing; no much larger clone stands one base away.

TCR CDR3 regions were amplified from genomic DNA by multiplex PCR using the deep immunoSEQ assay. Extracted genomic DNA from each cell subset was spread evenly across all wells of several immunoSEQ 96-well plates, with each plate serving as a replicate. For sorted subsets, each replicate PCR was loaded with 200 to 250 ng genomic DNA, equivalent to 30,000 to 35,000 T cell genomes. Purified libraries were quantified with a Qubit 3.0 fluorometer, sized on a Bioanalyzer 2100, and re-quantified with the KAPA Library Quantification kit. A separate single-read 150-cycle Illumina NextSeq 550 flow cell was used to sequence each immunoSEQ 96-well plate. The original pipeline was this. Because only junctional sequences without quality scores were contained in the immunoSEQ output, filtering matching that applied to full-length reads could not be performed. Sequences were annotated with PyIR, a Python wrapper for IgBLAST v1.9, and V/J genes and CDR3 were assigned using IMGT germline references. Reads were removed for weak V/J assignments (E-value above 1e-6), missing CDR3, stop codons, out-of-frame junctions, or ambiguous translated residues. V3J clonotypes were defined by identical inferred V gene, J gene, and CDR3 amino acid sequence. The percentage overlap between two repertoires was calculated by dividing the number of shared unique clonotypes by the size of the smaller repertoire. Repertoire richness was assessed with RTK rarefaction, the Chao1 estimator, and Recon v2.1 estimates of unobserved clonotypes. Generation probabilities for all TCRbeta clonotypes obtained by the gDNA method from a few donors were computed using OLGA. The clones in this table, taken by TCRdb from immuneACCESS, are in-frame only. Not every clone is retained; where verified, under half of the shortfall comes from an unresolved V gene, and the cause of the rest is unknown. V, J and clone size are taken as reported in that table, and D and trimming were inferred from the DNA itself. The table for this sample lists about 2.4 million clones; over 85% of them were counted only once. The ten largest clones represent 0.36% of the sample.

The sequenced sample consisted of naive CD4+ T cells from PBMCs. The sample's cell subset or site label is to be understood as: CD45RA+ positively selected. The rearranged segments are TRBV6-5 and TRBJ1-2; TRBD1 might be the D gene, on 6 matching bases. The TCR sequence derives from a man younger than 30 in good health. Some clones in this sample may be carry-over from other donors' samples. The CDR3 reads as follows: CASSSGGGHGYGYTF. The DNA is as follows: TGTGCCAGCAGTTCCGGGGGGGGGCACGGCTATGGCTACACCTTC.